The clone carrying this TCR beta chain was seen a single time. Losses at the gene ends were 2 bases for V and 9 bases for J; bases not matched to a gene: 8. Germline CDR1 SGHRS, CDR2 YFSETQ. The CDR3 covers 16 residues. This entry comes from a study of blood T cell repertoires in COVID-19. Original processing methods: Amplification from reference gene primers served as the basis for estimated nucleated cell counts. Data came from immunoSEQ multiplex PCR; TCRdb stores just in-frame clones and leaves some out. V and J calls and clone size are those listed in that table; D and trimming were worked out from the DNA. This table holds about 200,000 clones, roughly 87% found once. All enrollees were about 18 to 100 years old and from fewer than 25 US areas. Two negative PCRs, clearance, or symptom resolution were required of recovered Cohort 3 donors.

The sample was PBMCs or T cells enriched from blood (not recorded which). J is TRBJ2-1 and V is TRBV5-1; 13 bases are shared with TRBD2. The TCR sequence derives from a woman aged 25 to 45 who had recovered from COVID-19. The CDR3 DNA follows: TGCGCCAGCAGCTTTACAACTAGCGGGGGGGTCGGTGAGCAGTTCTTC. Translation gives CASSFTTSGGVGEQFF.